The 18 T cell receptor beta chains in this list originate from one sample, sequenced in a study of glioma-infiltrating T cells after dendritic cell vaccination. Time point reported: after dendritic cell vaccination, including at tumor progression/relapse. Some clones are missing from TCRdb's copy, which holds only in-frame ones; the method was immunoSEQ multiplex PCR. Here the sample spans approximately 90,000 clones, more than 80% being singletons. Sequencing used blood, obtained after dendritic cell vaccination. These receptors originate from a human donor with glioblastoma.

The sample holds one count of this clone. The V call is TRBV7-3, the J call TRBJ2-1; TRBD1 matches at 7 bases. V trimming: 5 bases; J trimming: 1 base; junction bases outside the gene matches: 5. The CDR3 loop spans 15 amino acids. Germline V CDR1 and CDR2: SGHTA, FQGTGA. CDR3 DNA: TGTGCCAGCAGCCCAAGGGACAGATCCTACAATGAGCAGTTCTTC. It specifies CASSPRDRSYNEQFF.

V usage is TRBV7-9 and J usage is TRBJ2-1; maybe TRBD2 (7 bases). Germline V gene sequence: CDR1 SEHNR, CDR2 FQNEAQ (reference sequence). Trimming took 4 bases from V and 0 from J, leaving 13 bases between them. CDR3 size: 16 residues. CDR3 in DNA: TGTGCCAGCAGCTCCGCGGGGGCCCACTCCTACAATGAGCAGTTCTTC. This encodes CASSSAGAHSYNEQFF. Together with reference TRBV7-9 and TRBJ2-1, the CDR3 gives the full variable domain: DTGVSQNPRHKITKRGQNVTFRCDPISEHNRLYWYRQTLGQGPEFLTYFQNEAQLEKSRLLSDRFSAERPKGSFSTLEIQRTEQGDSAMYLCASSSAGAHSYNEQFFGPGTRLTVL.

This clone was recorded only once. This chain links TRBV30 with TRBJ2-1, with TRBD2 as a possible D gene (5 bases). V was cut by 5 bases and J by 3 bases, with 8 bases left in between. Germline CDR1 is GTSNPN and CDR2 is SVGIG (reference sequence). The CDR3 extends over 12 amino acids. The CDR3 sequence is CAWGRGYNEQFF. The CDR3 DNA is TGTGCCTGGGGCCGGGGCTACAATGAGCAGTTCTTC.

The CDR3 loop is CASRASGANTGELFF. CDR3 DNA: TGTGCCAGCAGGGCTAGCGGGGCGAACACCGGGGAGCTGTTTTTT. This chain links TRBV2 with TRBJ2-2, with 9 bases matching TRBD2. In germline, CDR1 is SNHLY, CDR2 FYNNEI. The V segment lost 6 bases and the J segment 0 bases; nucleotides outside the gene matches: 2. This CDR3 spans 15 amino acids.

This rearrangement joins TRBV27 to TRBJ2-5; TRBD2 matches at 8 bases. The CDR3 contains 13 residues. The germline V gene has CDR1 MNHEY and CDR2 SMNVEV (reference sequence). V lost 6 bases to trimming and J lost 3 bases; unmatched junction nucleotides: 3. This chain's CDR3 is CASRTGGKETQYF. The DNA for the CDR3 is TGTGCCAGCAGAACGGGGGGGAAAGAGACCCAGTACTTC.

This clone was counted many times. The CDR3 DNA sequence: TGCAGCGCCATGACAGGGAATCAGCCCCAGCATTTT. It encodes CSAMTGNQPQHF. The chain uses TRBV29-1 and TRBJ1-5, with TRBD1 matching 7 bases. Looked up from germline, CDR1 is SQVTM and CDR2 is ANQGSEA. Unmatched junction bases numbered 4, after V lost 7 bases and J lost 4 bases. This CDR3 is built from 12 residues.

This clone has only one observation. The CDR3 DNA reads TGTGCCATCAGTGAGGGTCCGCGGGAAGCTTTCTTT. The encoded protein is CAISEGPREAFF. The chain employs TRBV10-3 and TRBJ1-1, with no clear D. The length of the CDR3 is 12 residues. The germline V and J ends were trimmed by 2 bases and 8 bases, with 9 bases remaining between them. CDR1 is ENHRY, CDR2 SYGVKD, per germline.

The chain combines TRBV2 with TRBJ1-2; perhaps TRBD1 as D (5 bases). Trimming cost V 6 bases and J 2 bases, with 10 bases left between them. CDR1 is SNHLY and CDR2 is FYNNEI in the germline V gene. The CDR3 is 13 amino acids. The CDR3 sequence: CASSGHVNYGYTF. CDR3 DNA: TGTGCCAGCAGCGGACATGTGAACTATGGCTACACCTTC.

This clone was seen more than once but under ten times. The CDR3, as DNA: TGTGCCAGCAGCTTGGCGGGAGGGCCAACCTACGAGCAGTACGTC. Protein product: CASSLAGGPTYEQYV. The chain combines TRBV5-5 with TRBJ2-7; the match to TRBD2 covers 8 bases. CDR1 SGHKS and CDR2 YYEKEE come from the germline V gene (reference sequence). The CDR3 covers 15 residues. The ends lost 0 bases at V and 2 bases at J; junction bases unmatched: 4.

The gene calls are TRBV6-4 and TRBJ2-5, with D uncertain. The CDR3 length is 13 residues. V lost 3 bases to trimming and J lost 5 bases, with 10 bases between them. The germline V gene encodes CDR1 MRHNA and CDR2 SNTAGT. The CDR3 is CASSETARETQYF. Here the CDR3 DNA reads TGTGCCAGCAGTGAAACGGCCAGGGAGACCCAGTACTTC.

The sample holds a few counts of this clone. At one boundary the junction diverges from the germline segment, which might be a read error. This chain links TRBV6-1 with TRBJ1-4; D uncertain. The CDR3 totals 11 residues. In germline, CDR1 is MNHNS, CDR2 SASEGT. CDR3 sequence: CASSEAFGQDF. CDR3 bases: TGTGCCAGCAGTGAAGCTTTCGGTCAAGATTTT.

The V gene is TRBV6-1, the J gene TRBJ1-2; no clear D gene. This CDR3 has 15 amino acids. V dropped 6 bases and J dropped 2 bases, with 16 bases sitting between them. Germline loops: CDR1 MNHNS, CDR2 SASEGT. Here the CDR3 reads CASSPTGASNYGYTF. The DNA for the CDR3 is TGTGCCAGCAGCCCGACGGGTGCCTCCAACTATGGCTACACCTTC.

The genes are TRBV30 and TRBJ2-3; D unresolved. The CDR3 consists of 12 residues. Germline CDR1 GTSNPN, CDR2 SVGIG (reference sequence). V lost 2 bases to trimming and J lost 0 bases, with 3 bases between them. CDR3 in amino acids: CAWSHSTDTQYF. The DNA for the CDR3 is TGTGCCTGGAGTCATAGCACAGATACGCAGTATTTT.

The chain employs TRBV30 and TRBJ1-6, with 9 bases identical to TRBD1. There are 14 residues in the CDR3. Germline V gene data show CDR1 as GTSNPN and CDR2 as SVGIG (reference sequence). V dropped 6 bases and J dropped 6; count of bases not matched to a gene: 6. The CDR3 spells CACTTGGINSPLHF. For the CDR3, the DNA is TGTGCCTGCACAACAGGGGGCATTAATTCACCCCTCCACTTT.

CDR3 amino acids: CASSSRGSQTDTQYF. For the CDR3, the DNA is TGTGCCAGTAGTTCTAGGGGGTCGCAGACAGATACGCAGTATTTT. The chain joins TRBV19 to TRBJ2-3; the D gene is possibly TRBD1 (6 bases). Per germline, CDR1 LNHDA and CDR2 SQIVND (reference sequence). The CDR3 length is 15 residues. The V and J ends lost 5 bases and 3 bases respectively, with 15 bases between them.

This chain joins TRBV6-5 and TRBJ1-2, with TRBD1 matching 8 bases. This CDR3 comprises 13 residues. The germline V gene encodes CDR1 MNHEY and CDR2 SVGAGI. V shed 6 bases, J shed 5 bases, and the junction held 5 bases outside the gene matches. Written as DNA, the CDR3 is TGTGCCAGCAGGACAGGGGTCGGTTATGGCTACACCTTC. The encoded protein is CASRTGVGYGYTF.

V gene TRBV4-2 combines with J gene TRBJ1-2; 10 positions agree with TRBD1. With V trimmed by 2 bases and J by 7 bases, 10 bases remained unmatched. The CDR3 covers 16 residues. From germline, CDR1 is LGHNA and CDR2 YNFKEQ. CDR3 loop: CASSQILRDRGFGYTF. The DNA for the CDR3 is TGTGCCAGCAGCCAAATTTTACGGGACAGGGGATTTGGCTACACCTTC.

The V and J genes are TRBV11-2 and TRBJ2-1; 10 nucleotides align to TRBD2. CDR1 is SGHAT, CDR2 FQNNGV, per germline. This CDR3 is built from 16 residues. Trimming took 2 bases from V and 0 from J; bases not matched to a gene: 1. The CDR3: CASSLSGRASYNEQFF. In DNA form, the CDR3 reads TGTGCCAGCAGCTTAAGCGGGAGGGCCTCCTACAATGAGCAGTTCTTC.